The 30 T cell receptor beta chains below come from one sample, sequenced in a study of T cells after yellow fever vaccination (dated by TCRdb to between 2018 and 2021). Library preparation employed 5' RACE. The instrument given in TCRdb is Illumina HiSeq 2500. TCRdb applied fastp at Q25 and MiXCR to the public reads, then kept only in-frame beta chains. Identical CDR3 protein sequences are pooled into one entry, listed with their most common genes and DNA. Here the sample has around 150,000 distinct CDR3 sequences; 6% to 7.5% occur a single time. Of the sample, roughly 2.5% is held by the ten largest clones. The treatment or condition label corresponds to: live attenuated yellow fever vaccine strain. Material: CD4+ T cells sorted from PBMCs, obtained less than 6 days after the first yellow fever vaccination. Every receptor here comes from a man between 18 and 35 years old who received the YFV17D yellow fever vaccine.

This sequence joins TRBV10-3 and TRBJ2-3; perhaps TRBD2 as D (6 bases). The CDR3 extends over 15 amino acids. The germline gives CDR1 ENHRY, CDR2 SYGVKD. Trimming removed 4 bases from V and 2 bases from J, with 13 bases in between. DNA for the CDR3: TGTGCCATCAGTGTGTCGGGGGATTACACAGATACGCAGTATTTT. Amino acid sequence: CAISVSGDYTDTQYF.

This clonotype was counted many times. The V gene is TRBV20-1, the J gene TRBJ1-1; no firm D call. Germline assignment: CDR1 DFQATT and CDR2 SNEGSKA (reference sequence). This CDR3 has 12 residues. The V and J ends lost 2 bases and 7 bases respectively, with 11 bases between them. CDR3 loop: CSARPLAVEAFF. As DNA, the CDR3 is TGCAGTGCTAGACCTCTGGCAGTTGAAGCTTTCTTT.

The chain carries TRBV25-1 and TRBJ1-1, with a tentative D call TRBD1 (6 bases). CDR3 length: 18 amino acids. The germline CDR1 and CDR2 sequences are MGHDK and SYGVNS. The V end lost 3 bases, the J end lost 1 base, and 21 bases lay between the germline ends. The CDR3 bases are TGTGCCAGCAGTGAGGGGGACGGGACACCTACACCGAACACTGAAGCTTTCTTT. As protein: CASSEGDGTPTPNTEAFF. The full variable domain, in which reference TRBV25-1 and TRBJ1-1 provide the parts outside the CDR3, is EADIYQTPRYLVIGTGKKITLECSQTMGHDKMYWYQQDPGMELHLIHYSYGVNSTEKGDLSSESTVSRIRTEHFPLTLESARPSHTSQYLCASSEGDGTPTPNTEAFFGQGTRLTVV.

At least ten counts were recorded for this clonotype. V and J are TRBV5-1 and TRBJ1-5; D is unresolved. The length of the CDR3 is 14 residues. Deletions cut 0 bases from V and 4 bases from J, with 8 bases between. Germline-derived CDR1 and CDR2 are SGHRS and YFSETQ. CDR3 bases: TGCGCCAGCAGCTTGGGTCAGGCAAATCAGCCCCAGCATTTT. Encoded protein: CASSLGQANQPQHF.

This clonotype was detected many times. The V and J genes are TRBV4-2 and TRBJ2-2; D not certain. The ends were cut back, 7 bases at V and 4 bases at J, with 7 bases in the middle. There are 12 residues in the CDR3. Germline CDR1 and CDR2: LGHNA and YNFKEQ. The CDR3 DNA sequence: TGTGCCAGCATCAGTGGCACCGGGGAGCTGTTTTTT. Encoded protein: CASISGTGELFF.

J is TRBJ2-2 and V is TRBV10-3; weak D call: TRBD2 (5 bases). V was trimmed by 2 bases and J by 0 bases, leaving 13 bases between them. CDR1 is ENHRY and CDR2 is SYGVKD in the germline V gene. The CDR3 has 17 residues. This CDR3 reads CAISERSGRANTGELFF. The CDR3 DNA follows: TGTGCCATCAGTGAGAGGTCGGGAAGAGCGAACACCGGGGAGCTGTTTTTT.

This clonotype was picked up many times. V usage is TRBV3-1 and J usage is TRBJ1-2; 9 nucleotides align to TRBD1. The CDR3 extends over 16 amino acids. Trimming took 4 bases from V and 8 from J; bases not matched to a gene: 14. From germline, CDR1 is LGHDT and CDR2 YNNKEL (reference sequence). This chain's CDR3 is CASSLSTAQGARGYTF. The DNA for the CDR3 is TGTGCCAGCAGCCTTAGTACCGCACAGGGGGCCAGAGGCTACACCTTC.

There are a few counts of this clonotype. The rearrangement links TRBV5-1 to TRBJ2-5; 8 positions match TRBD1. This CDR3 has 15 residues. With 0 bases clipped from V and 6 bases from J, the junction kept 7 bases outside the gene matches. Germline V lookup: CDR1 SGHRS, CDR2 YFSETQ. The CDR3 nucleotides are TGCGCCAGCAGCTTGGACCGGACAGGGATACAGACCCAGTACTTC. Translated, it gives CASSLDRTGIQTQYF.

This clonotype was recorded many times. The CDR3 nucleotides read TGCAGCGTTGAAAGGCAGATCGGAGAGACCCAGTACTTC. Protein: CSVERQIGETQYF. The chain carries TRBV29-1 and TRBJ2-5; D remains ambiguous. CDR1 SQVTM and CDR2 ANQGSEA come from the germline V gene. The CDR3 runs to 13 residues. V was pared by 2 bases and J by 4 bases, with 11 bases between.

There are a few counts of this clonotype. The rearrangement links TRBV4-3 to TRBJ2-2; TRBD2 aligns across 10 bases. The V and J ends lost 3 bases and 6 bases, in that order; junction bases with no gene match: 19. This CDR3 comprises 20 residues. CDR1 is LGHNA and CDR2 is YSLEER in the germline V gene. The CDR3 nucleotides are TGCGCCAGCAGCCATGAGGCCGAGGGAGCGGGGGGGCCCTACGCCGGGGAGCTGTTTTTT. It is translated as CASSHEAEGAGGPYAGELFF.

The chain couples TRBV4-2 to TRBJ2-7, with D tentatively TRBD1 or TRBD2 (6 bases each). The CDR3 totals 15 residues. Germline CDR1 and CDR2: LGHNA and YNFKEQ. V lost 4 bases, J lost 9 bases, and 22 bases lay in between. The CDR3 here is CASSPGQIRESGQYF. The CDR3 bases are TGTGCCAGCAGCCCAGGACAGATCCGGGAGAGCGGGCAGTACTTC.

In its sample, this clonotype was seen many times. The J gene is TRBJ2-5, the V gene TRBV24-1; TRBD2 matches 13 bases. This CDR3 region has 16 residues. Trimming took 3 bases from V and 3 from J; bases not matched to a gene: 3. Germline V CDR1 and CDR2: KGHDR, SFDVKD. CDR3 sequence (DNA): TGTGCCACCAGTGATCCCGGGACTAGCGGGAAAGAGACCCAGTACTTC. Amino acids: CATSDPGTSGKETQYF.

This clonotype was seen ten or more times. The rearrangement links TRBV12-3 or TRBV12-4 to TRBJ1-1; perhaps TRBD1 as D (6 bases). CDR3 length: 14 residues. Trimming left V 2 bases short and J 2 bases short, with 9 bases between. The CDR3 region is CASSLRGGNTEAFF. The CDR3 region has the DNA TGTGCCAGCAGTTTAAGGGGGGGAAACACTGAAGCTTTCTTT.

This clonotype was recorded many times. The chain links TRBV28 to TRBJ2-2; D not resolved. CDR1 MDHEN and CDR2 SYDVKM come from the germline V gene. Trimming pared 5 bases from V and 3 bases from J, leaving 7 bases between. The CDR3 loop spans 13 amino acids. CDR3 nucleotides: TGTGCCAGCAGTCTTCAGTACACCGGGGAGCTGTTTTTT. Translation gives CASSLQYTGELFF.

This clonotype was counted ten times or more. This chain connects TRBV12-3 or TRBV12-4 to TRBJ1-6; 7 nucleotides line up with TRBD1. J lost 5 bases, V lost 5 bases, and 3 bases had no gene match. The CDR3 sequence is 14 residues long. The CDR3 DNA sequence: TGTGCCAGCAGTCGGGACAGAAATAATTCACCCCTCCACTTT. Its protein product is CASSRDRNNSPLHF.

The chain uses TRBV5-1 and TRBJ2-2, with 8 positions matching TRBD1. Germline lookup yields CDR1 SGHRS and CDR2 YFSETQ. Germline trimming cut 5 bases from V and 3 bases from J; bases unmatched to any gene: 6. The CDR3 spans 15 residues. CDR3 sequence reads: CASRIPTGDTGELFF. DNA for the CDR3: TGCGCCAGCAGGATTCCGACAGGGGACACCGGGGAGCTGTTTTTT.

The chain uses TRBV6-5 and TRBJ2-5, with 8 bases lining up with TRBD2. The V and J ends lost 6 bases and 1 base, in that order; junction bases with no gene match: 16. Germline values: CDR1 MNHEY, CDR2 SVGAGI. CDR3 size: 18 residues. The DNA for the CDR3 is TGTGCCAGCAGCCGACGGGGGGGCGCGTCCTACCCCCAAGAGACCCAGTACTTC. This codes for CASSRRGGASYPQETQYF.

This clonotype was seen repeatedly, ten times or more. V gene TRBV6-2 or TRBV6-3 combines with J gene TRBJ2-3; 7 nucleotides align to TRBD1. CDR3 length: 13 residues. The trim removed 8 bases at V and 0 bases at J, leaving 2 bases unmatched. CDR1 and CDR2 (germline): MNHEY, SVGEGT. The CDR3 protein is CASETGSTDTQYF. CDR3 coding DNA: TGTGCCAGCGAGACAGGGAGCACAGATACGCAGTATTTT.

This clonotype was observed many times. The genes are TRBV30 and TRBJ2-3; D possibly corresponds to TRBD1 (6 bases). V was cut by 5 bases and J by 6 bases, with 15 bases left in between. CDR3 length: 13 residues. Per the germline V gene, CDR1 is GTSNPN and CDR2 is SVGIG (reference sequence). The CDR3 nucleotides are TGTGCCTGGGGCCCGGTGGGGGCCGATACGCAGTATTTT. Amino acid sequence: CAWGPVGADTQYF.

This clonotype came up a few times. The chain is built from TRBV6-6 and TRBJ1-2; no clear D. V dropped 7 bases and J dropped 2 bases, with 11 bases sitting between them. Germline CDR1 MNHNY, CDR2 SVGAGI (reference sequence). The length of the CDR3 is 13 residues. The CDR3 region is CASTIGRNYGYTF. The CDR3 DNA reads as TGTGCCAGCACGATCGGACGGAACTATGGCTACACCTTC.

At least ten counts were recorded for this clonotype. The V gene is TRBV6-2 or TRBV6-3, the J gene TRBJ1-2; TRBD1 is a possible D gene (6 bases). Germline V gene lookup returns CDR1 MNHEY and CDR2 SVGEGT. This CDR3 comprises 18 residues. With 0 bases removed from V and 4 bases from J, the gap between germline ends came to 21 bases. The CDR3 sequence: CASSYSEGSTRGLYGYTF. The DNA for the CDR3 is TGTGCCAGCAGTTACTCGGAAGGTAGTACCAGGGGCCTCTATGGCTACACCTTC.

A few counts support this clonotype. The chain carries TRBV3-1 and TRBJ2-5; the D gene is possibly TRBD1 (5 bases). Germline V gene data show CDR1 as LGHDT and CDR2 as YNNKEL (reference sequence). Deletions cut 0 bases from V and 4 bases from J, with 12 bases between. CDR3 length: 15 residues. CDR3 bases: TGTGCCAGCAGCCAAGACGGACGCCAGGGAGAGACCCAGTACTTC. Translating gives CASSQDGRQGETQYF.

This clonotype showed up just a few times. The rearrangement uses TRBV27 and TRBJ2-3, with 7 bases aligning to TRBD2. Germline trimming cut 3 bases from V and 7 bases from J; bases unmatched to any gene: 10. The CDR3 contains 15 residues. Germline V lookup: CDR1 MNHEY, CDR2 SMNVEV (reference sequence). The CDR3 sequence is CASSLSAGVQNTQYF. CDR3 sequence (DNA): TGTGCCAGCAGTTTGTCGGCGGGGGTGCAAAATACGCAGTATTTT.

The sample holds many counts of this clonotype. The chain is built from TRBV9 and TRBJ1-6; D remains ambiguous. The CDR3 is 13 amino acids. V was clipped by 0 bases and J by 11 bases, with 9 bases between them. Germline CDR1 SGDLS, CDR2 YYNGEE. The CDR3 loop is CASSVDPWAPLHF. The CDR3 DNA follows: TGTGCCAGCAGCGTAGACCCTTGGGCACCCCTCCACTTT.

The rearrangement links TRBV29-1 to TRBJ2-1, with 7 bases identical to TRBD2. V was clipped by 7 bases and J by 1 base; unmatched bases: 7. CDR3 length: 14 amino acids. Germline assignment: CDR1 SQVTM and CDR2 ANQGSEA. CDR3 in DNA: TGCAGCGCCCAAGCGGGGCTATCCTACAATGAGCAGTTCTTC. Residues: CSAQAGLSYNEQFF.

The chain couples TRBV20-1 to TRBJ2-6; no reliable D call. CDR1 and CDR2 (germline): DFQATT, SNEGSKA (reference sequence). Trimming took 0 bases from V and 6 from J, leaving 6 bases between them. The CDR3 is made up of 13 amino acids. The CDR3 reads CSARDTQANVLTF. The CDR3 nucleotides are TGCAGTGCTAGAGATACCCAGGCCAACGTCCTGACTTTC.

A single count supports this clonotype. A much more abundant neighbour one base away suggests this may be a read error. The chain uses TRBV4-1 and TRBJ2-2; tentatively, D is TRBD1 or TRBD2 (5 bases each). The V gene's germline CDR1 is MGHRA and CDR2 YSYEKL. The CDR3 has 16 residues. Trimming cost V 1 base and J 7 bases, with 16 bases left between them. CDR3 DNA sequence: TGCGCCAGCAGCCAAGCTCCGGGGCAGTACAACGGGGAGCTGTTTTTT. It codes for CASSQAPGQYNGELFF.

V is TRBV7-9 and J is TRBJ1-4; D not resolved. This CDR3 comprises 15 residues. V was pared by 3 bases and J by 5 bases, with 13 bases between. Germline V lookup: CDR1 SEHNR, CDR2 FQNEAQ (reference sequence). The CDR3 DNA reads TGTGCCAGCAGCTTGTATTTAACTGAAAATGAAAAACTGTTTTTT. It codes for CASSLYLTENEKLFF. Complete variable domain (other parts from reference TRBV7-9 and TRBJ1-4): DTGVSQNPRHKITKRGQNVTFRCDPISEHNRLYWYRQTLGQGPEFLTYFQNEAQLEKSRLLSDRFSAERPKGSFSTLEIQRTEQGDSAMYLCASSLYLTENEKLFFGSGTQLSVL.

Concerning this clonotype itself: With a much larger clone just one base away, this may be a read error. The rearrangement joins TRBV10-3 to TRBJ2-1; D not certain. Between the trimmed V and J ends, which lost 8 bases and 0 bases, there was a span of 2 bases. Germline CDR1 ENHRY, CDR2 SYGVKD. The CDR3 runs to 11 residues. The CDR3 region has the DNA TGTGCCATCGCCTCCTACAATGAGCAGTTCTTC. Encoded protein: CAIASYNEQFF.

This clonotype has at least ten counts. V is TRBV5-1 and J is TRBJ2-2; TRBD1 aligns across 9 bases. Germline V lookup: CDR1 SGHRS, CDR2 YFSETQ. This CDR3 is 14 amino acids long. V trimming: 8 bases; J trimming: 7 bases; junction bases outside the gene matches: 9. In nucleotides, the CDR3 is TGCGCCAGTTACCGGGACAGGGATATCGGGGAGCTGTTTTTT. It translates to CASYRDRDIGELFF.